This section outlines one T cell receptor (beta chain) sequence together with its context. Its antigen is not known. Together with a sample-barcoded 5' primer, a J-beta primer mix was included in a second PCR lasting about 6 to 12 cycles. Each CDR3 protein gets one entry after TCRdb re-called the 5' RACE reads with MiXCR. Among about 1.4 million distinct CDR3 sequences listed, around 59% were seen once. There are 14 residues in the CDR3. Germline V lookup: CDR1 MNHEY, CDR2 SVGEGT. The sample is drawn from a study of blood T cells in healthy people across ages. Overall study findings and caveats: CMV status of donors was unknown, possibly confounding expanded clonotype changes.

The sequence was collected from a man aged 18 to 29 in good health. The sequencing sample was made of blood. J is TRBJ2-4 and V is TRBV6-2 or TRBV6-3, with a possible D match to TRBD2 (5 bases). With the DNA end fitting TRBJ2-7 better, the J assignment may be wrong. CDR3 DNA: TGTGCCAGCAGTTACGCGCCGGGAACCTACGAGCAGTACTTC. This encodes CASSYAPGTYEQYF.